This T cell receptor beta chain originates from a study of blood T cell repertoires in COVID-19. Across the study: Spain, Italy and the United States supplied samples that represented acute and convalescent COVID-19.

Those enrolled, adults aged about 18 to 89 years, came from some 23 US areas. Self-reported history from a screening survey and questionnaire set each donor's cohort. This table comes from immunoSEQ multiplex PCR, and its TCRdb copy is limited to in-frame clones, with some not included. The data contain some 250,000 clones, around 86% of them singletons. There are 11 residues in the CDR3. CDR1 is SEHNR, CDR2 FQNEAQ, per germline (reference sequence). Deletions cut 7 bases from V and 3 bases from J, with 6 bases between. The sample comprised PBMCs or T cells enriched from blood (not recorded which). The TCR originated in a woman in her 40s with acute COVID-19. The genes are TRBV7-9 and TRBJ1-1; no clear D gene. The CDR3 loop is CASKRDTEAFF. DNA for the CDR3: TGTGCCAGCAAGCGGGACACTGAAGCTTTCTTT.